This entry is about one TCR beta chain. In the PCR, 60 Vbeta and 13 Jbeta primers were used. Some clones are missing from TCRdb's copy, which holds only in-frame ones; the method was immunoSEQ multiplex PCR. Of some 120,000 clones listed, about 70% are singletons. With 0 bases clipped from V and 8 bases from J, the junction kept 10 bases outside the gene matches. This CDR3 is 16 amino acids long. The germline V gene encodes CDR1 LGHNA and CDR2 YSLEER. This entry belongs to a study of cytomegalovirus exposure and HLA in healthy donors. The rearrangement uses TRBV4-3 and TRBJ1-2, with 9 bases matching TRBD1. The sequence came from a woman in her thirties in good health and CMV-seronegative. The specimen sequenced was PBMCs. The CDR3 DNA reads TGCGCCAGCAGCCAAGATGTCCGGACAGGGGCGCTAGGCTACACCTTC. Residues: CASSQDVRTGALGYTF.